The T cell receptor beta chain under discussion was sequenced for a study of blood T cell repertoires in COVID-19. CDR1 and CDR2 from the germline V gene are MGHDK and SYGVNS. The CDR3 covers 14 residues. The V end lost 0 bases, the J end lost 1 base, and 3 bases lay between the germline ends. As handled by the study authors: From reference gene primer amplification, estimates of nucleated cell counts were derived. The data were produced by immunoSEQ multiplex PCR, yet TCRdb's version contains in-frame clones alone and is incomplete. V and J calls and clone size come straight from that table; D and trimming were deduced from the DNA. The table records hundreds of thousands of clones, roughly 86% of them present only once.

The material sequenced was peripheral blood. This TCR came from a woman aged 80 or over with COVID-19, enrolled during active disease. J is TRBJ2-2 and V is TRBV25-1; D gene ambiguous. The CDR3 DNA sequence: TGTGCCAGCAGTGAATACGGGAACACCGGGGAGCTGTTTTTT. It is translated as CASSEYGNTGELFF.